This TCR beta chain was profiled in a study of graft-versus-host responses after intestinal transplantation. Across the whole study: Tacrolimus and steroids were given for 2 to 3 years to all recipients after anti-thymocyte globulin induction. Whole-study results and caveats: Allograft clonal ratios (graft-versus-host to host-versus-graft) were high in patients who had graft-donor T cell macrochimerism. Early post-transplant falls in HvG clones accompanied the peak levels of circulating GvH clones. GvH clones were found in recipient marrow; some appeared first in ileum or blood.

Sequencing used immunoSEQ multiplex PCR; TCRdb keeps in-frame clones, though not all of them. The profile shows about 3,600 clones, roughly four fifths of them singletons. V dropped 4 bases and J dropped 3 bases, with 10 bases sitting between them. The V gene's germline CDR1 is SGDLS and CDR2 YYNGEE. CDR3 length: 13 amino acids. About this clone: Its antigen remains unidentified.

Indicated time point: postoperative day 105 after intestinal transplantation (dayNNNN = postoperative day). Graft specimens yielded both intraepithelial and lamina propria lymphocytes. This chain connects TRBV9 to TRBJ2-5; D perhaps matches TRBD2 (5 bases). The receptor comes from a human patient who received an intestinal transplant, so some T cells may come from the graft donor. The sequenced sample was ileum tissue, obtained 105 days after intestinal transplantation. DNA for the CDR3: TGTGCCAGCAGCTTAGGACTTAAAGAGACCCAGTACTTC. Translating gives CASSLGLKETQYF. The full variable domain, with the rest looked up from reference TRBV9 and TRBJ2-5, is DSGVTQTPKHLITATGQRVTLRCSPRSGDLSVYWYQQSLDQGLQFLIQYYNGEERAKGNILERFSAQQFPDLHSELNLSSLELGDSALYFCASSLGLKETQYFGPGTRLLVL.